Listed below are T cell receptor beta chains from one sample, sequenced in a study of T cell changes during pregnancy in multiple sclerosis. The protocol was immunoSEQ multiplex PCR, while the TCRdb copy is restricted to in-frame clones and leaves out a portion. Of tens of thousands of clones listed, 88% were seen once; the top ten hold about 0.58%. The source material was CD4+ T cells from peripheral blood mononuclear cells, sampled in the first trimester of pregnancy. The source of these receptors is a female donor with multiple sclerosis, enrolled in a pregnancy study. Each CDR3 is given with its conserved first and last residue. The order of the fields is V gene, J gene, D gene, clone size, CDR3 DNA, CDR3 protein. The D gene is left open where the match is weak. Not every row has a clone size; where given, it reads once, few, many or a size class.

TRBV25-1	TRBJ1-2	NA	once	TGTGCCAGCAGTCCTGGACAGTCGGGTGGCTACACCTTC	CASSPGQSGGYTF
TRBV7-2	TRBJ2-5	TRBD2	NA	TGTGCCAGCAGCTTAGAGGCTAGCGGGGGCCGAGAGACCCAGTACTTC	CASSLEASGGRETQYF
TRBV18	TRBJ2-2	TRBD2	NA	TGTGCCAGCTCTTGGACTAGCGGGATCGGGGAGCTGTTTTTT	CASSWTSGIGELFF
TRBV7-2	TRBJ1-6	NA	NA	TGTGCCAGCAGCCCCTTAATAGATTCACCCCTCCACTTT	CASSPLIDSPLHF
TRBV6-5	TRBJ1-5	TRBD1	NA	TGTGCCAGCAGTTACCAACAGGGGCAGCCCCAGCATTTT	CASSYQQGQPQHF
TRBV5-1	TRBJ2-5	NA	NA	TGCGCCAGCAGCTTGGCCTTGGGAGGAAATCAAGAGACCCAGTACTTC	CASSLALGGNQETQYF
TRBV28	TRBJ1-2	TRBD1	once	TGTGCCAGCAGTTCCGACAGGGCAAGCTACACCTTC	CASSSDRASYTF
TRBV6-1	TRBJ2-7	TRBD1	NA	TGTGCCAGCAGTGAGGACAGGTTGGGCGAGCAGTACTTC	CASSEDRLGEQYF
TRBV13	TRBJ2-3	NA	NA	TGTGCCAGCAGCTTAGCGGGACTCTCCGTTTCAGATACGCAGTATTTT	CASSLAGLSVSDTQYF
TRBV6-1	TRBJ1-2	NA	NA	TGTGCCAGCAAGGGGGTTGGCTACACCTTC	CASKGVGYTF
TRBV19	TRBJ2-7	NA	few	TGTGCCAGTAGTGGGGTTATCGGGCGGGGCTCCTACGAGCAGTACTTC	CASSGVIGRGSYEQYF
TRBV9	TRBJ2-7	TRBD2	NA	TGTGCCAGCAGCGTGTCCGGGAGGAGCTACGAGCAGTACTTC	CASSVSGRSYEQYF
TRBV28	TRBJ1-4	NA	NA	TGTGCCAGCTGGGGCCGGGCTAATGAAAAACTGTTTTTT	CASWGRANEKLFF
TRBV19	TRBJ1-1	NA	NA	TGTGCCAGTAGTGGAGAGATAAACACTGAAGCTTTCTTT	CASSGEINTEAFF
TRBV5-4	TRBJ2-3	NA	NA	TGTGCCATCGGGGGTGGCGCTAGCACAGATACGCAGTATTTT	CAIGGGASTDTQYF
TRBV10-1	TRBJ2-7	TRBD2	NA	TGCGCCAGCAGTGAGACTAGCGGTTCCTACGAGCAGTACTTC	CASSETSGSYEQYF
TRBV10-3	TRBJ2-3	NA	NA	TGTGCCATCAGTGAAGGGTCAGGAAGAGGGAAAGATACGCAGTATTTT	CAISEGSGRGKDTQYF
TRBV7-9	TRBJ1-2	NA	NA	TGTGCCAGCAGCTCCAACAGGGTTCGGGGTTTCTATGGCTACACCTTC	CASSSNRVRGFYGYTF
TRBV29-1	TRBJ1-2	TRBD1	NA	TGCAGCGTTCCCCTGACAGGGAACTATGGCTACACCTTC	CSVPLTGNYGYTF
TRBV5-4	TRBJ2-7	NA	few	TGTGCCAGCAGCGAAAACAGGGTTGAGCAGTACTTC	CASSENRVEQYF
TRBV7-8	TRBJ1-4	TRBD1	NA	TGTGCCAGCAGCTCCCAGCGGGACAGGGGAGTAGAAAAACTGTTTTTT	CASSSQRDRGVEKLFF
TRBV5-1	TRBJ1-1	NA	NA	TGCGCCAGCAGCTTCACCCGGAGCACTGAAGCTTTCTTT	CASSFTRSTEAFF
TRBV6-1	TRBJ2-1	TRBD2	NA	TGTGCCACACAAACTAGCGGGAGGTACAATGAGCAGTTCTTC	CATQTSGRYNEQFF
TRBV5-4	TRBJ2-5	NA	NA	TGTGCCAGCAGCTTGACCAGGGGAGAGACCCAGTACTTC	CASSLTRGETQYF
TRBV10-3	TRBJ2-2	NA	NA	TGTGCCATCAGTGAGGTCTCGGGGATCACCGGGGAGCTGTTTTTT	CAISEVSGITGELFF
TRBV19	TRBJ2-1	NA	NA	TGTGCCAGTAGCCAGACAGGTTACAATGAGCAGTTCTTC	CASSQTGYNEQFF
TRBV19	TRBJ2-2	TRBD1	NA	TGTGCCAGTAGTATTACCCGGGACAGGGCGAACACCGGGGAGCTGTTTTTT	CASSITRDRANTGELFF
TRBV28	TRBJ2-3	NA	NA	TGTGCCAGCAGGGCTAGTTTTTTGGATACGCAGTATTTT	CASRASFLDTQYF
TRBV5-5	TRBJ1-2	NA	once	TGTGCCAGCAGCTTTAGGGGGACGTCTGGCTACACCTTC	CASSFRGTSGYTF
TRBV27	TRBJ2-1	NA	NA	TGTGCCAGCAGATCTTACCGGGACAATGAGCAGTTCTTC	CASRSYRDNEQFF
TRBV4-1	TRBJ2-2	TRBD2	NA	TGCGCCAGCAGCCCACTAGCGGGGGGAAACACCGGGGAGCTGTTTTTT	CASSPLAGGNTGELFF
TRBV28	TRBJ2-3	TRBD2	NA	TGTGCCAGCATTGCGCCCGGGACTAGCGGCACAGATACGCAGTATTTT	CASIAPGTSGTDTQYF
TRBV19	TRBJ1-2	NA	NA	TGTGCCAGTAGTATAGATCAACAAGTAGGGGCTGCTGGCTACACCTTC	CASSIDQQVGAAGYTF
TRBV2	TRBJ2-2	TRBD1	NA	TGTGCCAGCAGTTGGACAGGTTCGAACACCGGGGAGCTGTTTTTT	CASSWTGSNTGELFF
TRBV6-1	TRBJ1-1	NA	NA	TGTGCCAGCAGTGAACCCCTAAGGGGGAACACTGAAGCTTTCTTT	CASSEPLRGNTEAFF
TRBV10-3	TRBJ1-2	NA	NA	TGTGCCATCAGTGATCAGTCTAACTATGGCTACACCTTC	CAISDQSNYGYTF
TRBV18	TRBJ2-7	NA	NA	TGTGCCAGCTCACCCTTCACAGGGGGGGGCTACGAGCAGTACTTC	CASSPFTGGGYEQYF
TRBV7-9	TRBJ1-1	TRBD1	NA	TGTGCCAGCAGCTCCTTCGGACAGGGGGCTTCGGAAGCTTTCTTT	CASSSFGQGASEAFF
TRBV29-1	TRBJ2-2	TRBD2	NA	TGCAGCGTACAGGGGGTACTAGCGGGAGGGACCGGGGAGCTGTTTTTT	CSVQGVLAGGTGELFF
TRBV9	TRBJ1-1	NA	NA	TGTGCCAGCAGCGCGGACCCGCGGGGGACTGAAGCTTTCTTT	CASSADPRGTEAFF
TRBV7-2	TRBJ1-6	TRBD1	NA	TGTGCCAGCAGCTTAGGGACAGGGGGCTCACCCCTCCACTTT	CASSLGTGGSPLHF
TRBV27	TRBJ2-3	NA	NA	TGTGCCAGCAGTAAGGAGACCTTTAGCACAGATACGCAGTATTTT	CASSKETFSTDTQYF
TRBV6-6	TRBJ2-2	TRBD1	NA	TGTGCCAGCAGTCCACCGGGACAGGGACGCACCGGGGAGCTGTTTTTT	CASSPPGQGRTGELFF
TRBV6-5	TRBJ2-5	NA	NA	TGTGCCAGCAGTTACGTGACAGCCCAAGAGACCCAGTACTTC	CASSYVTAQETQYF